This T cell receptor (beta chain) was sequenced in a study of T cells in Graves' hyperthyroidism and ophthalmopathy (dated by TCRdb to about 2019). A note on the overall study: Peripheral blood samples were taken at initial diagnosis, before any treatment was given. TCR V-J signatures able to tell the groups apart were searched for in a discovery cohort of 95 or so patients, of whom roughly 42 had Graves' ophthalmopathy and around 56 had stable Graves' hyperthyroidism. Prospective prediction of ophthalmopathy was tested in an independent validation cohort consisting of some 18 hyperthyroidism patients and some 16 patients who later progressed to ophthalmopathy. The 95 to 100 discovery patients were randomly split 7:3 into training and test sets. In addition, the study compared T-cell repertoires in thyroid tissue and in blood from about 6 Graves' hyperthyroidism patients. After blood sampling, hyperthyroidism patients were treated with methimazole at a starting dose of 30 mg daily, and ophthalmopathy patients were treated with high-dose intravenous methylprednisolone. The paper reports TCR Vbeta CDR3 sequencing of about 140 peripheral blood samples: 40 to 45 ophthalmopathy, fewer than 80 hyperthyroidism and approximately 17 progressor patients.

This clonotype has ten or more counts. What this receptor recognizes is not known. Base qualities are not at hand, and no much larger clone is one base apart. The TCR beta CDR3 regions were amplified from the RNA transcripts. A first-round RT-PCR of the TCR CDR3 used the HTBI primer set with the Qiagen OneStep RT-PCR kit. The libraries were constructed in a second round of multiplex PCR and then size-selected and purified. Sequencing of the libraries was done on an Illumina HiSeq2000 using paired-end 100 bp reads. On the study's bioinformatics: SOAPnuke was used to process the raw data, with reads discarded if the reads contained adapters or uncalled bases, had a mean Phred below 15, or lacked an exact constant-primer or identifier match. COPE v1.2.5 was used to merge the high-quality paired reads, and each unique nucleotide sequence was defined as a clonotype. MiTCR v1.1 was used to align the clonotypes against IMGT TRBV, TRBD and TRBJ reference segments. The analysis included only V-J combinations with a frequency above 0.0001, which together covered roughly 99% of the repertoires. The TCS score was defined as F50 (clonal expansion) divided by E x V (chaos), with BLOSUM62-based TCRdist calculated between CDR3 peptides within each V-J. Welch's t-statistics and random forest reduced just over 500 V-J features to 13, which were used in a naive Bayes classifier (R e1071). TCRdb took the public reads, trimmed them with fastp at Q25, ran MiXCR for clone calling and kept in-frame beta chains. Records with the same CDR3 protein are collapsed into one entry carrying the most frequent genes and DNA. TCRdb, rather than the study authors, made the V and J calls. Within this sample are 350,000 to 400,000 distinct CDR3 sequences, with approximately 15% of them counted one time only. 8% to 13% of the sample is held by the ten biggest clonotypes.

Results the study describes overall, beyond this receptor: A 13 V-J signature model separated ophthalmopathy from stable hyperthyroidism, with over 85% sensitivity and 81.08% specificity in cross-validation and 80%/75% in testing. Most expanded thyroid clonotypes (frequency above 0.001) were also found in blood, which suggests that blood repertoires may mirror thyroid immune responses. In validation, progression to ophthalmopathy was predicted by the model with 70% to 71% sensitivity and 72% to 80% specificity, a median of around 5.9 months before onset. Sample size was not statistically predetermined, and blinding of investigators to group allocation was not performed.

Stable Graves' hyperthyroidism was defined as no progression to ophthalmopathy during 18 months of follow-up. Hyperthyroidism patients were aged 18 to 65 years and newly diagnosed, with disease duration of less than 2 months. Patients with uncontrolled infections, other autoimmune diseases, pregnancy or lactation were excluded. Clinical symptoms, serum thyroxine and TRAb, thyroid ultrasound, and orbital computed tomography formed the basis for the diagnoses. PBMCs were separated from around 9.1 ml of fresh peripheral blood using Ficoll-Paque density gradient centrifugation. Total RNA was extracted with Trizol reagent, and quality was checked on an Agilent 2100 Bioanalyzer. The cysteine opens and the phenylalanine closes a CDR3 of 15 amino acids. Just the 45-base CDR3 DNA is kept, in frame starting at base 1. According to the germline V gene, CDR1 reads MDHEN and CDR2 reads SYDVKM. V is clipped by 4 bases and J by 6 bases, and the sequence between their germline boundaries is 18 bases long.

The chain is made from TRBV28 and TRBJ1-1; the best D guess is TRBD1, with 5 bases matching. The TCR comes from a woman aged 55-70 years with Graves' hyperthyroidism. Specimen: blood. The DNA reads as follows: TGTGCCAGCAGTTCTGCCGCTACAGGATCCCCTGAAGCTTTCTTT. It is translated as CASSSAATGSPEAFF. Supplemented by the reference TRBV28 and TRBJ1-1 proteins around the CDR3, the complete variable domain is DVKVTQSSRYLVKRTGEKVFLECVQDMDHENMFWYRQDPGLGLRLIYFSYDVKMKEKGDIPEGYSVSREKKERFSLILESASTNQTSMYLCASSSAATGSPEAFFGQGTRLTVV.